A selection of T cell receptor beta chains follows, all from one sample in a study of vaccination and CD4 T cells after COVID-19. No antigen has been identified for these receptors. From the PCR reads, TCRdb called clonotypes with MiXCR, one entry per CDR3 protein. The sample records just under 20,000 distinct CDR3 sequences, around 50% being singletons. The sample was cultured CD4+ T cells from blood. The receptors come from a human donor with COVID-19. The CDR3 runs from the conserved cysteine through the conserved F or W. D genes are given only for firm matches. Size tells how often a clone was seen (once, few, many) or the class of an expanded clone, and some rows leave it out.

D gene	V gene	CDR3 length	clone size	J gene	CDR3 DNA	CDR3 protein
TRBD1	TRBV7-8	16	few	TRBJ2-7	TGTGCCAGCAGCTTAGCGCTCCGGGACAGGACCTACGAGCAGTACTTC	CASSLALRDRTYEQYF
.	TRBV2	14	.	TRBJ2-5	TGTGCCAGCAGTGAAGGGCAGTACCAAGAGACCCAGTACTTC	CASSEGQYQETQYF
.	TRBV24-1	16	.	TRBJ1-5	TGTGCCACCGGAGGCAGGGAGTCACGTCCTAATCAGCCCCAGCATTTT	CATGGRESRPNQPQHF
.	TRBV7-9	12	.	TRBJ2-5	TGTGCCAGCAGCTTAAACCAAGAGACCCAGTACTTC	CASSLNQETQYF
TRBD1	TRBV10-1	15	few	TRBJ2-5	TGCGCCAGCAGTGGCCTTACAGGGGCCTACGAGACCCAGTACTTC	CASSGLTGAYETQYF
TRBD2	TRBV7-9	19	.	TRBJ2-5	TGTGCCAGCAGCTCCTTAGCGGGGGGCACACCCGCGGGCAAAGAGACCCAGTACTTC	CASSSLAGGTPAGKETQYF
.	TRBV4-2	14	once	TRBJ1-4	TGTGCCAGCAGCCAAGAGGGGCAAGGGGAAAAACTGTTTTTT	CASSQEGQGEKLFF
TRBD2	TRBV2	15	.	TRBJ2-3	TGTGCCAGCAGCAAACTAGCGGGGGGCACAGATACGCAGTATTTT	CASSKLAGGTDTQYF
.	TRBV7-2	13	.	TRBJ2-1	TGTGCCAGCTCCAAAGCCGGGTACAATGAGCAGTTCTTC	CASSKAGYNEQFF
.	TRBV5-1	14	.	TRBJ2-5	TGCGCCAGCAGCTTCGGGAGCCTCCGGGAGACCCAGTACTTC	CASSFGSLRETQYF
.	TRBV5-8	16	.	TRBJ1-2	TGTGCCAGCAGCCCTGGCGCTCGGCCGGGGCTCTATGGCTACACCTTC	CASSPGARPGLYGYTF
.	TRBV28	15	.	TRBJ2-5	TGTGCCAGCAGCCCGGGGGCAGAGGGCTGGAAGACCCAGTACTTC	CASSPGAEGWKTQYF
.	TRBV5-4	15	.	TRBJ1-2	TGTGCCAGCAGCTTCGGTAGCGGGATTCGGGATGGCTACACCTTC	CASSFGSGIRDGYTF
.	TRBV10-1	11	few	TRBJ1-1	TGCGCCAGCAGCAAGAACACTGAAGCTTTCTTT	CASSKNTEAFF
TRBD1	TRBV19	13	once	TRBJ1-4	TGTGCCAGTAAGATGGAGGCAGGGGGAAAACTGTTTTTT	CASKMEAGGKLFF
TRBD1	TRBV24-1	14	few	TRBJ2-2	TGTGCCACCAGGCAAACAGGGGCAGCCGGGGAGCTGTTTTTT	CATRQTGAAGELFF
TRBD1	TRBV20-1	20	.	TRBJ2-1	TGCAGTGCTAGACCCGCCTGGGACAGGGGGCTGCAACTCTCCTACAATGAGCAGTTCTTC	CSARPAWDRGLQLSYNEQFF
TRBD1	TRBV6-5	15	.	TRBJ1-5	TGTGCCAGCAGTTATACCGGGACAGGTGGTGGGCCCCAGCATTTT	CASSYTGTGGGPQHF
.	TRBV5-3	14	few	TRBJ2-1	TGTGCCAGCAGCGGTGACTGGACTCACAATGAGCAGTTCTTC	CASSGDWTHNEQFF
.	TRBV7-2	15	.	TRBJ2-1	TGTGCCAGCAGTGACCGAGGGGCGCAGTACAATGAGCAGTTCTTC	CASSDRGAQYNEQFF
.	TRBV6-2/TRBV6-3	11	.	TRBJ2-5	TGTGCCAGCCGGGGGGCGAAAACCCAGTACTTC	CASRGAKTQYF
.	TRBV19	15	.	TRBJ2-7	TGTGCCAGTAGTCCCCGGACAAGCGCAACCTACGAGCAGTACTTC	CASSPRTSATYEQYF
.	TRBV3-1	13	once	TRBJ1-6	TGTGCCAGCAGCCTGGCGACGGGATCACCCCTCCACTTT	CASSLATGSPLHF
TRBD1	TRBV5-4	15	.	TRBJ2-1	TGCGCCAGCAGCTCGACAGGGGGACACTACAATGAGCAGTTCTTC	CASSSTGGHYNEQFF
.	TRBV5-4	16	.	TRBJ1-6	TGTGCCAGCAGCCCGTCCCTCGACATTGCGACTCGGAGCCTCCACTTT	CASSPSLDIATRSLHF
.	TRBV23-1	15	.	TRBJ1-4	TGCGCCAGCAGTCAATCGAGGGTCAGCGATGAAAAACTGTTTTTT	CASSQSRVSDEKLFF
TRBD2	TRBV6-5	16	.	TRBJ2-5	TGTGCCAGCAGTTTGCCGACTAGCGGGGGGGGAGAGACCCAGTACTTC	CASSLPTSGGGETQYF
TRBD1	TRBV6-1	13	few	TRBJ1-1	TGTGCCAGCAGTCCTACAGGGGGCCTTAAAGCTTTCTTT	CASSPTGGLKAFF
.	TRBV12-3/TRBV12-4	14	few	TRBJ1-2	TGTGCCAGCAGTTTAGTCGGGAGGTACTATGGCTACACCTTC	CASSLVGRYYGYTF
TRBD1	TRBV27	14	.	TRBJ1-1	TGTGCCAGCAGATCCCGACAGGGGTGGACTGAAGCTTTCTTT	CASRSRQGWTEAFF
TRBD2	TRBV20-1	15	.	TRBJ2-5	TGCAGTGCTCCTCCCACCGGGACTAGTAGGGGGACCCAGTACTTC	CSAPPTGTSRGTQYF
TRBD1	TRBV19	13	.	TRBJ1-2	TGTGCCAGTAGACCGGGACAGCTCTATGGCTACACCTTC	CASRPGQLYGYTF
.	TRBV7-9	15	.	TRBJ1-3	TGTGCCAGCAGCTTCCTCGGGACGGCTGGAAACACCATATATTTT	CASSFLGTAGNTIYF
.	TRBV27	13	.	TRBJ1-2	TGTGCCAGCAGTTTACAGACGTCCTATGGCTACACCTTC	CASSLQTSYGYTF
TRBD1	TRBV28	17	once	TRBJ1-6	TGTGCCAGCACCTTTGTAGGGACAGGGCTAAATAATTCACCCCCCCACTTT	CASTFVGTGLNNSPPHF
.	TRBV19	16	.	TRBJ1-4	TGTGCCAGTAGTATATTCCCCGAGGGGCCGGGGGAAAAACTGTTTTTT	CASSIFPEGPGEKLFF
.	TRBV12-3/TRBV12-4	12	.	TRBJ1-6	TGTGCCAGCAAGAAAAGGGGTTCACCCCTCCACTTT	CASKKRGSPLHF
TRBD2	TRBV7-8	18	.	TRBJ2-3	TGTGCCAGCAGCAATTCGGGACTAGCGGCACCTAGCACAGATACGCAGTATTTT	CASSNSGLAAPSTDTQYF
TRBD2	TRBV20-1	15	once	TRBJ2-1	TGCAGTGCTAGAGATTTCCCTAGCGGCTACAATGAGCAGTTCTTC	CSARDFPSGYNEQFF
.	TRBV19	16	few	TRBJ1-5	TGTGCCAGTAGCCTCCCGGGGGGCTATAGCAATCAGCCCCAGCATTTT	CASSLPGGYSNQPQHF
.	TRBV7-9	14	.	TRBJ1-3	TGTGCCAGCAGCGGAACTGGGCTCGGGAACACCATATATTTT	CASSGTGLGNTIYF
TRBD2	TRBV2	16	few	TRBJ2-1	TGTGCCAGCAGACAAAGCGGGGTCGACTTCTACAATGAGCAGTTCTTC	CASRQSGVDFYNEQFF
.	TRBV6-5	15	.	TRBJ1-3	TGTGCCAGCAGTTACTCTGGGTCGGAGGGGGAGTCCATATATTTT	CASSYSGSEGESIYF
.	TRBV11-2	16	.	TRBJ2-2	TGTGCCAGCAGCCCGCAGGGGAGGGGCAACACCGGGGAGCTGTTTTTT	CASSPQGRGNTGELFF
.	TRBV5-1	13	.	TRBJ2-1	TGCGCCAGCAGCTGGGGGAACAACAATGAGCAGTTCTTC	CASSWGNNNEQFF
TRBD1	TRBV7-2	14	few	TRBJ1-1	TGTGCCAGCAGCTTCAGGGGGCGGGACACTGAAGCTTTCTTT	CASSFRGRDTEAFF
.	TRBV20-1	18	large	TRBJ2-1	TGCAGTGCTAGAGATTCGGGCAGTTCCCCGACCTCCTACAATGAGCAGTTCTTC	CSARDSGSSPTSYNEQFF
.	TRBV11-3	15	.	TRBJ2-6	TGTGCCAGCAGCTTTGGGGGCGATGGGGCCAACGTCCTGACTTTC	CASSFGGDGANVLTF
TRBD2	TRBV15	20	.	TRBJ2-3	TGTGCCACCAGCAGAGATTCTATTACGGGGACTAGCGTTAGCTCAGATACGCAGTATTTT	CATSRDSITGTSVSSDTQYF
TRBD1	TRBV6-4	15	once	TRBJ2-7	TGTGCCAGCAGTCCCGGGACAGGGGGCAGATACGAGCAGTACTTC	CASSPGTGGRYEQYF
.	TRBV7-2	15	.	TRBJ1-2	TGCGCCAGCAGCAAGGTGAGGACGGAAGGCTATGGCTACACCTTC	CASSKVRTEGYGYTF
.	TRBV7-9	13	.	TRBJ1-2	TGTGCCAGCAGCTTCTCAGGGCACTATGGCTACACCTTC	CASSFSGHYGYTF
.	TRBV28	14	.	TRBJ1-2	TGTGCCAGCAGTTGGCACGGACTTGGCGGCGGCTACACCTTC	CASSWHGLGGGYTF
.	TRBV6-4	15	.	TRBJ1-2	TGTGCCAGCAGTGCTCTGGCAGGCACAAACTATGGCTACACCTTC	CASSALAGTNYGYTF
.	TRBV12-2	15	.	TRBJ2-5	TGTGCAAGTCGCTTAGCTCGGACGAATGTGGAGACCCAGTACTTC	CASRLARTNVETQYF
.	TRBV24-1	15	few	TRBJ1-5	TGTGCCACCAGTGACTCAGGACCGCATAATCAGCCCCAGCATTTT	CATSDSGPHNQPQHF
TRBD1	TRBV24-1	16	.	TRBJ2-1	TGTGCCACCAGTGACCCCCGGGGACAGGAATACAATGAGCAGTTCTTC	CATSDPRGQEYNEQFF